What follows are 21 T cell receptor beta chains derived from one specimen sequenced in a study of blood T cell repertoires in COVID-19. Using immunoSEQ multiplex PCR, the repertoire was profiled, and TCRdb retains in-frame clones only, with some absent. The table includes fewer than 200,000 clones, 70% to 85% detected once. Sequenced sample: PBMCs or T cells enriched from blood (not recorded which). The receptors come from a woman in her 70s in a cohort exposed to, infected with or recovered from COVID-19 (not recorded which).

V usage is TRBV29-1 and J usage is TRBJ2-2; 11 bases map to TRBD1. Germline CDR1 is SQVTM and CDR2 is ANQGSEA. After removal of 8 bases from V and 4 bases from J, the junction contained 9 bases not matched to a gene. CDR3 length: 15 amino acids. DNA for the CDR3: TGCAGCTACTACGGGACAGGGGGAGGCACCGGGGAGCTGTTTTTT. This sequence encodes CSYYGTGGGTGELFF.

The CDR3 sequence: CASSQVSGERQSRSEQYF. CDR3 sequence (DNA): TGTGCCAGCAGCCAAGTTAGCGGGGAAAGACAGTCTCGCTCCGAGCAGTACTTC. This chain connects TRBV3-1 (or the pseudogene TRBV3-2) to TRBJ2-7; 8 nucleotides line up with TRBD2. There are 18 residues in the CDR3. The V gene's germline CDR1 is LGHDT and CDR2 YNNKEL (reference sequence). Trimming cost V 1 base and J 6 bases; bases outside gene matches: 17.

The gene calls are TRBV7-2 and TRBJ2-2, with 8 bases identical to TRBD2. Germline CDR1 SGHTA, CDR2 FQGNSA. CDR3 length equals 16 residues. The J segment lost 3 bases and the V segment lost 2 bases, leaving 5 bases of the junction unmatched. CDR3 DNA sequence: TGTGCCAGCAGCTTAAAATTAGCGGGGTACACCGGGGAGCTGTTTTTT. Translated, it gives CASSLKLAGYTGELFF. Full variable domain (missing parts from reference TRBV7-2 and TRBJ2-2): GAGVSQSPSNKVTEKGKDVELRCDPISGHTALYWYRQSLGQGLEFLIYFQGNSAPDKSGLPSDRFSAERTGGSVSTLTIQRTQQEDSAVYLCASSLKLAGYTGELFFGEGSRLTVL.

This clone was seen more than once but under ten times. The CDR3 loop is CAISTGATNEQFF. Written as DNA, the CDR3 is TGTGCCATCAGTACAGGGGCGACCAATGAGCAGTTCTTC. The chain is built from TRBV10-3 and TRBJ2-1, with 7 bases matching TRBD1. The length of the CDR3 is 13 residues. In germline, CDR1 is ENHRY, CDR2 SYGVKD. V lost 5 bases, J lost 6 bases, and 4 bases stayed unmatched.

This chain joins TRBV5-6 and TRBJ1-5; D is unclear. Trimming cost V 0 bases and J 7 bases, with 17 bases left between them. The CDR3 has 16 amino acids. The germline CDR1 and CDR2 sequences are SGHDT and YYEEEE. The DNA of the CDR3 is TGTGCCAGCAGCTTGGGCGGGTGGGCTCCGGGACAGCCCCAGCATTTT. Translating it yields CASSLGGWAPGQPQHF.

The chain carries TRBV4-2 and TRBJ1-1; tentative D call: TRBD1 (5 bases). The CDR3 has 14 amino acids. The germline CDR1 and CDR2 sequences are LGHNA and YNFKEQ. Trimming took off 4 bases at V and 1 base at J, with 10 bases between the two ends. CDR3: CASSPRGANTEAFF. For the CDR3, the DNA is TGTGCCAGCAGCCCGCGCGGGGCGAACACTGAAGCTTTCTTT.

V gene TRBV9 combines with J gene TRBJ2-7, with a weak D call TRBD1 (6 bases). The germline V and J ends were trimmed by 3 bases and 5 bases, with 12 bases remaining between them. Germline V gives CDR1 SGDLS, CDR2 YYNGEE. This CDR3 has 13 residues. CDR3 in DNA: TGTGCCAGCAGCGAACAGGGATTTGACGAGCAGTACTTC. Translating gives CASSEQGFDEQYF. Complete variable domain (other parts from reference TRBV9 and TRBJ2-7): DSGVTQTPKHLITATGQRVTLRCSPRSGDLSVYWYQQSLDQGLQFLIQYYNGEERAKGNILERFSAQQFPDLHSELNLSSLELGDSALYFCASSEQGFDEQYFGPGTRLTVT.

This clone turned up a few times. The gene calls are TRBV2 and TRBJ1-2; the D is unclear. The germline V gene encodes CDR1 SNHLY and CDR2 FYNNEI. The CDR3 extends over 14 amino acids. V was clipped by 3 bases and J by 8 bases, with 16 bases between them. As DNA, the CDR3 is TGTGCCAGCAGTGATAGCGGCATAGTGGGCGGCTACACCTTC. This encodes CASSDSGIVGGYTF.

This sequence joins TRBV12-3 or TRBV12-4 and TRBJ1-5; D gene unclear. The CDR3 length is 12 residues. Trimming took off 6 bases at V and 9 bases at J, with 12 bases between the two ends. The CDR3, as DNA: TGTGCCAGCAGCTTCCACGACACGCCCCAGCATTTT. This encodes CASSFHDTPQHF.

The J gene is TRBJ2-3, the V gene TRBV18; D is unclear. CDR3 size: 15 residues. The germline V and J ends were trimmed by 3 bases and 3 bases, with 13 bases remaining between them. The germline CDR1 and CDR2 sequences are KGHSH and LQKENI. This CDR3 reads CASSPIGGLTDTQYF. The CDR3 region has the DNA TGTGCCAGCTCACCTATAGGTGGGCTGACAGATACGCAGTATTTT.

This clone appeared once. The rearrangement links TRBV20-1 to TRBJ2-5, with D unresolved. The V gene's germline CDR1 is DFQATT and CDR2 SNEGSKA (reference sequence). The V and J ends lost 7 bases and 5 bases respectively, with 8 bases between them. CDR3 length: 10 residues. The CDR3, as DNA: TGCAGTGGAGGAAAGGAGACCCAGTACTTC. It specifies CSGGKETQYF.

The V and J genes are TRBV21-1 and TRBJ2-3; TRBD1, the table's D call, lacks a check against the DNA. TRBV21-1 represents a pseudogene. The CDR3 has 16 amino acids. The DNA of the CDR3 is TGTGCCAGCAGCAAAGGGCAGGGATTATTCACAGATACGCAGTATTTT. Protein sequence: CASSKGQGLFTDTQYF.

The rearrangement joins TRBV4-2 to TRBJ1-2; 10 nucleotides match TRBD1. After removal of 5 bases from V and 6 bases from J, the junction contained 9 bases not matched to a gene. Germline-derived CDR1 and CDR2 are LGHNA and YNFKEQ. There are 15 residues in the CDR3. The CDR3 protein is CASSSPGQGYDGYTF. The CDR3 DNA is TGTGCCAGCAGCAGTCCGGGACAGGGGTATGATGGCTACACCTTC.

The rearrangement joins TRBV7-8 to TRBJ2-1, with TRBD2 matching over 12 bases. This CDR3 is built from 17 residues. Germline CDR1 SGHVS, CDR2 FQNEAQ. V lost 4 bases, J lost 4 bases, and 8 bases stayed unmatched. CDR3 residues: CASSSLAGGPGYNEQFF. The DNA for the CDR3 is TGTGCCAGCAGCTCCCTAGCGGGAGGGCCGGGGTACAATGAGCAGTTCTTC.

This clone appeared a few times. The chain has TRBV5-8 and TRBJ1-3, with 8 bases aligning to TRBD1. The V gene's germline CDR1 is SGHTS and CDR2 YDEGEE. The CDR3 contains 15 residues. The V segment lost 0 bases and the J segment 3 bases; nucleotides outside the gene matches: 2. In DNA form, the CDR3 reads TGTGCCAGCAGCTTGGGGACAGGGAGTGGAAACACCATATATTTT. Protein: CASSLGTGSGNTIYF.

This clone was observed a single time. The chain recombines TRBV2 with TRBJ1-5; 7 bases match TRBD1. This CDR3 contains 15 residues. CDR1 and CDR2 (germline): SNHLY, FYNNEI. With 7 bases clipped from V and 6 bases from J, the junction kept 12 bases outside the gene matches. The CDR3 nucleotides are TGTGCCAGCAATAACTACAGGGGACTGGCTCAGCCCCAGCATTTT. Translation gives CASNNYRGLAQPQHF.

This clone turned up a few times. The J gene is TRBJ2-1, the V gene TRBV9; possibly TRBD2 for D (6 bases). There are 16 residues in the CDR3. CDR1 and CDR2 from the germline V gene are SGDLS and YYNGEE. V was trimmed by 0 bases and J by 1 base, leaving 11 bases between them. In DNA, the CDR3 is TGTGCCAGCAGCGTAGGGACGGGAGTATCCTACAATGAGCAGTTCTTC. It translates to CASSVGTGVSYNEQFF.

This chain links TRBV27 with TRBJ1-1, with D possibly being TRBD1 (5 bases). V lost 1 base and J 7 bases, leaving 13 bases between the germline ends. Germline V CDR1 and CDR2: MNHEY, SMNVEV (reference sequence). CDR3 length equals 14 residues. CDR3 loop: CASSLFGQGFEAFF. The CDR3 DNA is TGTGCCAGCAGTTTATTCGGCCAGGGTTTTGAAGCTTTCTTT.

The V and J genes are TRBV5-1 and TRBJ1-1, with 7 nucleotides matching TRBD1. Germline CDR1 is SGHRS and CDR2 is YFSETQ. Losses at the gene ends were 1 base for V and 3 bases for J; bases not matched to a gene: 3. This CDR3 contains 14 residues. CDR3: CASSLTGADTEAFF. The CDR3 DNA follows: TGCGCCAGCAGCTTGACAGGGGCGGACACTGAAGCTTTCTTT.

This chain links TRBV7-8 with TRBJ1-1, with D perhaps matching TRBD1 (5 bases). The CDR3 covers 14 residues. Germline lookup yields CDR1 SGHVS and CDR2 FQNEAQ. V was clipped by 1 base and J by 1 base, with 7 bases between them. CDR3 residues: CASSLVGGNTEAFF. In nucleotides, the CDR3 is TGTGCCAGCAGCTTAGTCGGGGGGAACACTGAAGCTTTCTTT.

The chain couples TRBV5-6 to TRBJ1-3; 7 nucleotides line up with TRBD1. This CDR3 spans 15 amino acids. The V gene's germline CDR1 is SGHDT and CDR2 YYEEEE. V lost 6 bases to trimming and J lost 4 bases; unmatched junction nucleotides: 10. CDR3 residues: CASMFQGVSGNTIYF. The CDR3 region has the DNA TGTGCCAGCATGTTCCAGGGGGTATCCGGAAACACCATATATTTT.